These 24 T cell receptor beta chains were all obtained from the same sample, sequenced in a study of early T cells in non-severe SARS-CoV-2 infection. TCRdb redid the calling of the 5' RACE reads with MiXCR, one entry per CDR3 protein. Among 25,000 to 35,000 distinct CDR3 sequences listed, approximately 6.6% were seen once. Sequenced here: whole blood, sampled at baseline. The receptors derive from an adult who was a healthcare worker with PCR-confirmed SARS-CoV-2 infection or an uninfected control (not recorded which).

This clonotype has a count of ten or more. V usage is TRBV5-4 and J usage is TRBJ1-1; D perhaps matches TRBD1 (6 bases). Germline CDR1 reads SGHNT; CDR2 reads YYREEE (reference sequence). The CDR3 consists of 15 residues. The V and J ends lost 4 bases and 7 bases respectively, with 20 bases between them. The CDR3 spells CASSPGGHYGSEAFF. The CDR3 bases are TGTGCCAGCAGCCCTGGGGGACACTACGGGAGTGAAGCTTTCTTT.

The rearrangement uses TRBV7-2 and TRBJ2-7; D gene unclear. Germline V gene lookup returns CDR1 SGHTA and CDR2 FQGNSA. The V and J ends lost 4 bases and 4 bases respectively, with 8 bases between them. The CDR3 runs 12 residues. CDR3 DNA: TGTGCCAGCAGCTCCCTTTGGTACGAGCAGTACTTC. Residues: CASSSLWYEQYF.

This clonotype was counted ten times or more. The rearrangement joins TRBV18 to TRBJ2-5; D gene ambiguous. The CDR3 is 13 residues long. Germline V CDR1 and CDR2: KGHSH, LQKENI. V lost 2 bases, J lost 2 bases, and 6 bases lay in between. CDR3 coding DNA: TGTGCCAGCTCACCAAGGGCACAAGAGACCCAGTACTTC. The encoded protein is CASSPRAQETQYF.

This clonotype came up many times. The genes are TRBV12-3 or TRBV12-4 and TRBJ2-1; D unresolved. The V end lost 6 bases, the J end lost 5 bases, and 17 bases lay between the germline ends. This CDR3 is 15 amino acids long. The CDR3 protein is CASSTTSTTNNEQFF. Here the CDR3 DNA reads TGTGCCAGCAGCACGACTTCAACAACCAACAATGAGCAGTTCTTC.

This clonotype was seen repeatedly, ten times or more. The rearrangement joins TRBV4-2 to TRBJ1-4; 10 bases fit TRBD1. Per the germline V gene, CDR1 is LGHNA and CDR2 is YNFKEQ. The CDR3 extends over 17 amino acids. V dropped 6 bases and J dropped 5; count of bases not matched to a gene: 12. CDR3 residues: CASSQKSRDRGNEKLFF. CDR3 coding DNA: TGTGCCAGCAGTCAGAAGAGCCGGGACAGGGGCAATGAAAAACTGTTTTTT.

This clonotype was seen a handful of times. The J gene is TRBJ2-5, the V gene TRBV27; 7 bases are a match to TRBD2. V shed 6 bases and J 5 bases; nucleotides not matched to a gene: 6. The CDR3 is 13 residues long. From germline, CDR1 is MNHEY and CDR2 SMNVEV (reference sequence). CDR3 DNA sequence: TGTGCCAGCAGGCGGGAGAATGTGGAGACCCAGTACTTC. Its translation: CASRRENVETQYF.

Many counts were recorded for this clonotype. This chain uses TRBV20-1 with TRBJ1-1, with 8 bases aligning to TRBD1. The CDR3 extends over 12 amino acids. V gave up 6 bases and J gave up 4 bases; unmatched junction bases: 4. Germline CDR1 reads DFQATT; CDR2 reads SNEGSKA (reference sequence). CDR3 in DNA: TGCAGTGCCAGGACAGGGTCCACTGAAGCTTTCTTT. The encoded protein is CSARTGSTEAFF.

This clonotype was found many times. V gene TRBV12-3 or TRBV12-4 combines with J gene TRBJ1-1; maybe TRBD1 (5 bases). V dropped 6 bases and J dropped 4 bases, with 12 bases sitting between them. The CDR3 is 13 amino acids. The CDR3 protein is CASRKQEFTEAFF. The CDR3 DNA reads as TGTGCCAGCAGAAAACAGGAGTTCACTGAAGCTTTCTTT.

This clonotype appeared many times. CDR3 coding DNA: TGTGCCAGCAGCCCGCGAACAAGGAAGACTGAAGCTTTCTTT. It codes for CASSPRTRKTEAFF. The chain uses TRBV13 and TRBJ1-1; D is uncertain. Trimming took 5 bases from V and 5 from J, leaving 15 bases between them. This CDR3 comprises 14 residues. CDR1 and CDR2 (germline): PRHDT, FYEKMQ (reference sequence).

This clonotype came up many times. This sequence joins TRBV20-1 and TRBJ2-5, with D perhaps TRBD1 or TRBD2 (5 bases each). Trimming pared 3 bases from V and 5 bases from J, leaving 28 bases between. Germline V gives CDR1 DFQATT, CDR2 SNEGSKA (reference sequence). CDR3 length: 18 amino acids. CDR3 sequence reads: CSASALRDQTGIPETQYF. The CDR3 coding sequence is TGCAGTGCTAGTGCGCTTAGGGACCAAACTGGGATCCCGGAGACCCAGTACTTC.

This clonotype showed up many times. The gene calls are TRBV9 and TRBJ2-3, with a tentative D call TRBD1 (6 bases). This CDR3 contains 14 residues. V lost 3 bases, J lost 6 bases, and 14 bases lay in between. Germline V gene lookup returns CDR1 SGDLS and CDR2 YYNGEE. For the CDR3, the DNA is TGTGCCAGCAGCGAGGGACACTCGGGTGATACGCAGTATTTT. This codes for CASSEGHSGDTQYF.

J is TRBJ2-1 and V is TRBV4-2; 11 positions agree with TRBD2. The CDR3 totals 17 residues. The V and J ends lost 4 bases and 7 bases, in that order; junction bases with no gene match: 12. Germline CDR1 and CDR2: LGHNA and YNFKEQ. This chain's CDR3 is CASSPGYGTSGTNEQFF. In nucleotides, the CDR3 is TGTGCCAGCAGCCCAGGGTACGGGACTAGCGGTACTAATGAGCAGTTCTTC.

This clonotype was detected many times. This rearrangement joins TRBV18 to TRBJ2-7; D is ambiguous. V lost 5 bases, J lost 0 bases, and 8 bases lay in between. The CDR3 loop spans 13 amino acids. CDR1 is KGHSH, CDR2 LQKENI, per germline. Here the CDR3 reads CASSSDISYEQYF. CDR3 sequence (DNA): TGTGCCAGCTCATCTGACATCTCCTACGAGCAGTACTTC.

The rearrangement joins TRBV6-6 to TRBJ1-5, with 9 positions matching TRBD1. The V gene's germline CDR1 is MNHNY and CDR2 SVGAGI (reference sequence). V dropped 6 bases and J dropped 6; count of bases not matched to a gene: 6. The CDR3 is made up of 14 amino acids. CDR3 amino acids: CASSPDRGVQPQHF. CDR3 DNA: TGTGCCAGCAGCCCCGACAGGGGGGTTCAGCCCCAGCATTTT.

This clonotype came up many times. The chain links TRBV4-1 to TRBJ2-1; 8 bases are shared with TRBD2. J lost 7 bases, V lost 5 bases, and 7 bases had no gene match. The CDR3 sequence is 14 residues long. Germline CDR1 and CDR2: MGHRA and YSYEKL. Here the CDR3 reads CASSRAGEVNEQFF. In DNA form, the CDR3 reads TGCGCCAGCAGCAGAGCGGGAGAAGTGAATGAGCAGTTCTTC.

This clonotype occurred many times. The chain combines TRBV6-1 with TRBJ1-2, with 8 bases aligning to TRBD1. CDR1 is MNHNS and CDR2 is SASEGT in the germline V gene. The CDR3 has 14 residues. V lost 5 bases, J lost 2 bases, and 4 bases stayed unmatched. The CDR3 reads CASSPGTGNYGYTF. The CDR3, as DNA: TGTGCCAGCAGTCCCGGGACAGGCAACTATGGCTACACCTTC.

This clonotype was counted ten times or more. The CDR3 nucleotides read TGTGCCAGCAGTCAAGGGTCAGTCATGAACACTGAAGCTTTCTTT. The encoded protein is CASSQGSVMNTEAFF. The V and J genes are TRBV6-2 or TRBV6-3 and TRBJ1-1; no firm D call. The CDR3 length is 15 residues. The V end lost 5 bases, the J end lost 0 bases, and 13 bases lay between the germline ends. Germline CDR1 reads MNHEY; CDR2 reads SVGEGT.

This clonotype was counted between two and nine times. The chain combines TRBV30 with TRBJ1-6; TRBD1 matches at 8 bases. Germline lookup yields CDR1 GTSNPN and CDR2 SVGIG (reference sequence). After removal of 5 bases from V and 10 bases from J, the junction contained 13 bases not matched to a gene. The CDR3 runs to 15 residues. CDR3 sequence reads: CAWARYATGESPLHF. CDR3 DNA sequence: TGTGCCTGGGCTCGTTATGCGACAGGGGAATCACCCCTCCACTTT.

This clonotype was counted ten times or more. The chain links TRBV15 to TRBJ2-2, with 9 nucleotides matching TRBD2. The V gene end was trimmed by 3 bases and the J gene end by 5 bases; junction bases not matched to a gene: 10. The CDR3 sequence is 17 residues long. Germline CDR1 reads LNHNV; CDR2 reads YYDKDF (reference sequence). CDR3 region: CATSRGEGTSPTGELFF. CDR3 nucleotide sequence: TGTGCCACCAGCAGGGGGGAGGGGACTAGCCCTACCGGGGAGCTGTTTTTT.

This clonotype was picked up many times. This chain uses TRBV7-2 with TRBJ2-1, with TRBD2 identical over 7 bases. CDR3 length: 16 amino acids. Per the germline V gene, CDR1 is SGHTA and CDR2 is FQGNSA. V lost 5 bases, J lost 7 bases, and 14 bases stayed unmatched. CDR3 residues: CASSPHSGVVQNEQFF. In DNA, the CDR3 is TGTGCCAGCAGCCCCCACAGCGGGGTGGTTCAGAATGAGCAGTTCTTC.

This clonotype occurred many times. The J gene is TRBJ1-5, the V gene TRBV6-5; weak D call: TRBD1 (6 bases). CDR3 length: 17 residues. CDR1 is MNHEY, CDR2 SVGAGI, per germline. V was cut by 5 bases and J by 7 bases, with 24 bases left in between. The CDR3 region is CASSPTGKRTSVQPQHF. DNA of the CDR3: TGTGCCAGCAGTCCTACAGGGAAAAGGACCTCGGTCCAGCCCCAGCATTTT.

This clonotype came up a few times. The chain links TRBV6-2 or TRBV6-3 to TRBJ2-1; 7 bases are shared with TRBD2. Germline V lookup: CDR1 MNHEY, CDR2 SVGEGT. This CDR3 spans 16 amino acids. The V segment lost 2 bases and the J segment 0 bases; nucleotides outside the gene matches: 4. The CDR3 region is CASSYGGVSSYNEQFF. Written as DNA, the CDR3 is TGTGCCAGCAGTTACGGGGGGGTTAGCTCCTACAATGAGCAGTTCTTC.

The CDR3 nucleotides are TGTGCCAGCAGCCTCCCGACAGGACGGTCTGGGAACATTCAGTACTTC. This gives the protein CASSLPTGRSGNIQYF. This chain connects TRBV6-2 or TRBV6-3 to TRBJ2-4, with D possibly TRBD1 on 6 matching bases. V lost 6 bases and J lost 7, with 22 bases in between. The CDR3 covers 16 residues. Germline CDR1 is MNHEY and CDR2 is SVGEGT.

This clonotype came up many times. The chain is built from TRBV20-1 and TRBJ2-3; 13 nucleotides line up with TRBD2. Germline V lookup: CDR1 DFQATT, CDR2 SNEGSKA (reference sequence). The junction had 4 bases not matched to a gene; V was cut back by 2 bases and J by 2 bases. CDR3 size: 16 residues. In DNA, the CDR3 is TGCAGTGCTAGATCGGGACTAGCGGGGATCACAGATACGCAGTATTTT. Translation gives CSARSGLAGITDTQYF.